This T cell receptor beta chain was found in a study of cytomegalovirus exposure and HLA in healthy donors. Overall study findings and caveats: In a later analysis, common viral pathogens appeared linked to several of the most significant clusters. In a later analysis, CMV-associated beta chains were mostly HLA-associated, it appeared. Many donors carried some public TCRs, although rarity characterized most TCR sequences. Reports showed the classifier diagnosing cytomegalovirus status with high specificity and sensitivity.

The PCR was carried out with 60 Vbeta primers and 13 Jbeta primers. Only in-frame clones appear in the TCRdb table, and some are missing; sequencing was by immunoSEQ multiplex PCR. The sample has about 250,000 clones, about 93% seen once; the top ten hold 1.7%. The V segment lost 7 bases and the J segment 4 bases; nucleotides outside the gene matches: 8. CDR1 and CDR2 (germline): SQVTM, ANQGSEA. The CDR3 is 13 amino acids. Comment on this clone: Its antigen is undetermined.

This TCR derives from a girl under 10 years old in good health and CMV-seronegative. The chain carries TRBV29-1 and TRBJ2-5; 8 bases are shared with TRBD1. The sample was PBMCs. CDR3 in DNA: TGCAGCGGATGGGGACAGGACTTAGAGACCCAGTACTTC. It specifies CSGWGQDLETQYF.